This T cell receptor (beta chain) was captured by sequencing in a study of blood T cell repertoires in COVID-19. Original processing methods: Amplification from reference gene primers served as the basis for estimated nucleated cell counts. The table came from immunoSEQ multiplex PCR; TCRdb's copy has only in-frame clones and leaves some out. The D gene and trimming were derived from the DNA, and the V and J assignments and clone size from that table. The sample carries 200,000 to 250,000 clones, over 80% recorded once. V gave up 3 bases and J gave up 5 bases, with 10 bases separating them. CDR1 is KGHSH, CDR2 LQKENI, per germline. This CDR3 is built from 13 residues. Regarding this clone: This sample also contains other DNA sequences that code for the same CDR3.

This TCR was recovered from a middle-aged woman who had recovered from COVID-19. The rearrangement uses TRBV18 and TRBJ1-2, with D maybe TRBD1 (6 bases). The sequenced sample consisted of PBMCs or T cells enriched from blood (not recorded which). The CDR3 protein is CASSPDRQYGYTF. The CDR3 coding sequence is TGTGCCAGCTCACCGGACAGACAGTATGGCTACACCTTC.